This TCR beta chain was recorded in a study of T cell clonality in common variable immunodeficiency. V gave up 3 bases and J gave up 3 bases, with 12 bases separating them. The CDR3 runs to 15 residues. Germline V CDR1 and CDR2: LNHDA, SQIVND (reference sequence). The assay was immunoSEQ multiplex PCR, and TCRdb's table has in-frame clones only and misses some. The sample yields tens of thousands of clones, without any singletons. This clone occurred many times. Read coverage stops 3 residues before the CDR3 terminus; the germline J gene supplies the remainder. This clonotype was obtained from a person between 18 and 75 years old in good health. The chain carries TRBV19 and TRBJ1-5, with D possibly TRBD1 on 6 matching bases. The sample was peripheral blood mononuclear cells. The CDR3: CASSMYREDNQPQHF. The covered CDR3 bases are TGTGCCAGTAGTATGTACAGGGAGGACAATCAGCCC.